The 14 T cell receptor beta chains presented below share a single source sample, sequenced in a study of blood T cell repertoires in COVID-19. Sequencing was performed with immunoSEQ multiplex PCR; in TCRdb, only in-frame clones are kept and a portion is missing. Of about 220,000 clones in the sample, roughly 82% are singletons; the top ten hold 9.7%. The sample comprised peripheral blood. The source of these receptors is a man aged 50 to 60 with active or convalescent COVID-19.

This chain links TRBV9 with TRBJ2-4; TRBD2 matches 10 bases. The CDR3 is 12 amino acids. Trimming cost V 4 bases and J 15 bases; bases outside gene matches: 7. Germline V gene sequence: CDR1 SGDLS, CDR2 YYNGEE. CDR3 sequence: CASSPSGRATYF. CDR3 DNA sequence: TGTGCCAGCAGCCCCAGCGGGAGGGCCACGTACTTC.

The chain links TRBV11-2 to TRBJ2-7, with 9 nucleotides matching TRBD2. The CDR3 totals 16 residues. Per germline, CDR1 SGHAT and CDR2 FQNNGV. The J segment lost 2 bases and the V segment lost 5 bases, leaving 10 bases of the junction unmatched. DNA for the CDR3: TGTGCCAGCAGCCCAACCGGGGGACTAGCCACCTACGAGCAGTACTTC. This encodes CASSPTGGLATYEQYF. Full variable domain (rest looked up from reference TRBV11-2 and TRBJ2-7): EAGVAQSPRYKIIEKRQSVAFWCNPISGHATLYWYQQILGQGPKLLIQFQNNGVVDDSQLPKDRFSAERLKGVDSTLKIQPAKLEDSAVYLCASSPTGGLATYEQYFGPGTRLTVT.

The CDR3 nucleotides read TGTGCCAGCAGCGCCGGACAGGGGTATGGCTACACCTTC. It is translated as CASSAGQGYGYTF. The rearrangement links TRBV7-2 to TRBJ1-2, with 9 nucleotides matching TRBD1. Germline assignment: CDR1 SGHTA and CDR2 FQGNSA. After removal of 5 bases from V and 5 bases from J, the junction contained 3 bases not matched to a gene. The CDR3 has 13 amino acids.

Written as DNA, the CDR3 is TGTGCCAGCAGTGACCGGACAGGGGGCGCGGACACTGAAGCTTTCTTT. This translates into CASSDRTGGADTEAFF. The chain uses TRBV2 and TRBJ1-1; 11 bases align to TRBD1. From germline, CDR1 is SNHLY and CDR2 FYNNEI. The CDR3 sequence is 16 residues long. Trimming took 3 bases from V and 3 from J; bases not matched to a gene: 6. Full variable domain (outside the CDR3, taken from reference TRBV2 and TRBJ1-1): EPEVTQTPSHQVTQMGQEVILRCVPISNHLYFYWYRQILGQKVEFLVSFYNNEISEKSEIFDDQFSVERPDGSNFTLKIRSTKLEDSAMYFCASSDRTGGADTEAFFGQGTRLTVV.

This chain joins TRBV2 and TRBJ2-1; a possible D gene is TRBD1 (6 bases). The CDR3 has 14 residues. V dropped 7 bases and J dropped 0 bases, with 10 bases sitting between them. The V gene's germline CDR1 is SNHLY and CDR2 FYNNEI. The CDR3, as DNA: TGTGCCAGCATTGGGACACGCTCCTACAATGAGCAGTTCTTC. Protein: CASIGTRSYNEQFF.

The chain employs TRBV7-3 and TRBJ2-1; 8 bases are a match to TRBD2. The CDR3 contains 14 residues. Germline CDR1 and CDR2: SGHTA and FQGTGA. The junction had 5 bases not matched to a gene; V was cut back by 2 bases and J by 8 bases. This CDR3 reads CASSLGISGDEQFF. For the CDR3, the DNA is TGTGCCAGCAGCTTAGGGATTAGCGGGGATGAGCAGTTCTTC.

The CDR3 protein is CASKGGQRDQPQHF. DNA for the CDR3: TGTGCCAGCAAGGGGGGGCAGAGGGATCAGCCCCAGCATTTT. J is TRBJ1-5 and V is TRBV2; D is possibly TRBD1 (6 bases). CDR3 size: 14 residues. V dropped 7 bases and J dropped 5 bases, with 15 bases sitting between them. Germline CDR1 and CDR2: SNHLY and FYNNEI. The whole variable domain, remainder taken from reference TRBV2 and TRBJ1-5, is EPEVTQTPSHQVTQMGQEVILRCVPISNHLYFYWYRQILGQKVEFLVSFYNNEISEKSEIFDDQFSVERPDGSNFTLKIRSTKLEDSAMYFCASKGGQRDQPQHFGDGTRLSIL.

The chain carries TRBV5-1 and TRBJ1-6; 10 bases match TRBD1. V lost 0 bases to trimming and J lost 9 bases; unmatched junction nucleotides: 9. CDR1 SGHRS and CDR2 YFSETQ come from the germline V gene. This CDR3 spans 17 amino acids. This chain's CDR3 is CASSLDYPGQGTSPLHF. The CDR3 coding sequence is TGCGCCAGCAGCTTGGACTATCCGGGACAGGGGACTTCACCCCTCCACTTT.

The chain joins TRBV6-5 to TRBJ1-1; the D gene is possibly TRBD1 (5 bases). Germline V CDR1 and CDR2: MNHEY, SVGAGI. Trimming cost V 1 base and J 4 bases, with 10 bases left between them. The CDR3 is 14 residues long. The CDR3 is CASSYFRGTTEAFF. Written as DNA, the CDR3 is TGTGCCAGCAGTTACTTTAGGGGAACCACTGAAGCTTTCTTT.

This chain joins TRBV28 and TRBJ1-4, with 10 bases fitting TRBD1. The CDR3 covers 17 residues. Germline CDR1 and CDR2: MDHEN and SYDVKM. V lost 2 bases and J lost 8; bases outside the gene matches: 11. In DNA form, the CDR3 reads TGTGCCAGCAGTTTACTGGGACAGGGGAACGGTCGGGAAAAACTGTTTTTT. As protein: CASSLLGQGNGREKLFF. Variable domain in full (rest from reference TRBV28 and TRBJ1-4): DVKVTQSSRYLVKRTGEKVFLECVQDMDHENMFWYRQDPGLGLRLIYFSYDVKMKEKGDIPEGYSVSREKKERFSLILESASTNQTSMYLCASSLLGQGNGREKLFFGSGTQLSVL.

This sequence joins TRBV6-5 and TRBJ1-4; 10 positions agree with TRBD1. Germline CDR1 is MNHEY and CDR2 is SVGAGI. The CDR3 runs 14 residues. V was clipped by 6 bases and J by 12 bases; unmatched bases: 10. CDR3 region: CASSRTGGVTELFF. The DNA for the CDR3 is TGTGCCAGCAGCCGGACAGGGGGTGTAACAGAACTGTTTTTT.

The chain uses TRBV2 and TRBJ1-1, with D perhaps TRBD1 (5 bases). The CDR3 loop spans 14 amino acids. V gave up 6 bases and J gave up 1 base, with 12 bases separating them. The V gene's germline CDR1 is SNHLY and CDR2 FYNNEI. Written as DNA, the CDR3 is TGTGCCAGCAGGGTAGACAGATGGAACACTGAAGCTTTCTTT. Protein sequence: CASRVDRWNTEAFF.

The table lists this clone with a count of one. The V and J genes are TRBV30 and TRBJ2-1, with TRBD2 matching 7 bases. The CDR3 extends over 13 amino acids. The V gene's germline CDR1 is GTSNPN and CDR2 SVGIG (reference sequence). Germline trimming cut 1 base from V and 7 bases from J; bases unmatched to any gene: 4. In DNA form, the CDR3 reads TGTGCCTGGAGTGGGACTAGTCCAAATGAGCAGTTCTTC. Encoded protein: CAWSGTSPNEQFF.

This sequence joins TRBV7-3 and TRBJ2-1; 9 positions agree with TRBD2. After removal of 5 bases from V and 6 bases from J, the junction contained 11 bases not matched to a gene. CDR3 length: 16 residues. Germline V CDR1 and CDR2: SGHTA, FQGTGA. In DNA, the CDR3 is TGTGCCAGCAGCCCAATGAGCGGGAGGAGGGGCAATGAGCAGTTCTTC. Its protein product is CASSPMSGRRGNEQFF.